This T cell receptor beta chain was observed in a study of OX40 agonist ivuxolimab in advanced cancers. On the study more broadly: Head and neck, renal cell, melanoma or hepatocellular carcinoma were the cancers that dose-escalation patients had. Among those treated, three patients had partial responses, one with hepatocellular carcinoma and two with cutaneous melanoma.

Study outcomes and limitations: Certain nonresponders likewise exhibited a low normalized T-cell clonal expansion. The mean number of expanded clones was higher in CD8+ T cells than in CD4+.

The protocol was immunoSEQ multiplex PCR, while the TCRdb copy is restricted to in-frame clones and leaves out a portion. Of about 31,000 clones listed, around 87% are singletons. The V gene's germline CDR1 is SGHRS and CDR2 YFSETQ. V was trimmed by 5 bases and J by 2 bases, leaving 10 bases between them. The CDR3 sequence is 14 residues long. Regarding this clone: Its antigen is undetermined.

The chain carries TRBV5-1 and TRBJ2-2; D remains unclear. This receptor was taken from an adult with an advanced solid tumor such as melanoma, head and neck, liver or kidney cancer. This material consisted of CD4+ or CD8+ T cells sorted from blood, taken in a trial of the OX40 agonist ivuxolimab. CDR3 coding DNA: TGCGCCAGCAGGGTGAGGTACAACACCGGGGAGCTGTTTTTT. Its protein is CASRVRYNTGELFF.